These 12 T cell receptor beta chains share one sample of origin, sequenced in a study of shared clonotypes between healthy human individuals. Method: immunoSEQ multiplex PCR; TCRdb's copy keeps in-frame clones and lacks some. In the table there are around 2,000,000 clones, roughly 94% of which are singletons. Naive CD8 isolation took CD45RO-negative cells positively selected for CCR7 and excluded terminally differentiated effector memory CD45RA+ cells. Sequencing was performed on naive CD8+ T cells sorted from blood. The receptor set was obtained from a man younger than 35 in good health.

The count of this clone is one. The rearrangement uses TRBV7-9 and TRBJ2-7; TRBD1 aligns across 8 bases. The CDR3 consists of 15 residues. Germline V CDR1 and CDR2: SEHNR, FQNEAQ (reference sequence). V lost 6 bases to trimming and J lost 4 bases; unmatched junction nucleotides: 11. This CDR3 is CASRPTGQGSYEQYF. CDR3 bases: TGTGCCAGCAGGCCAACCGGACAGGGAAGTTACGAGCAGTACTTC.

The CDR3 loop reads CASSPLVLGRSSYEQYF. In DNA form, the CDR3 reads TGTGCCAGCAGTCCTCTGGTTCTGGGACGGAGCTCCTACGAGCAGTACTTC. This chain joins TRBV28 and TRBJ2-7, with D perhaps matching TRBD1 or TRBD2 (5 bases each). This CDR3 region has 17 residues. V lost 5 bases and J lost 0, with 20 bases in between. Germline V CDR1 and CDR2: MDHEN, SYDVKM.

This chain joins TRBV27 and TRBJ1-4; TRBD1 aligns across 7 bases. J gave up 7 bases and V 6 bases, and 11 bases lay outside the gene matches. Germline V lookup: CDR1 MNHEY, CDR2 SMNVEV (reference sequence). CDR3 length: 15 amino acids. In DNA, the CDR3 is TGTGCCAGCAGCTCACGACAGGGAGGAGGTGAAAAACTGTTTTTT. Amino acid sequence: CASSSRQGGGEKLFF.

V gene TRBV13 combines with J gene TRBJ1-2; D is perhaps TRBD1 (5 bases). V lost 0 bases to trimming and J lost 4 bases, with 12 bases between them. The CDR3 covers 15 residues. Germline CDR1 PRHDT, CDR2 FYEKMQ (reference sequence). CDR3 coding DNA: TGTGCCAGCAGCTTAGGTCCGGGGCTGGGCTATGGCTACACCTTC. This codes for CASSLGPGLGYGYTF. The full variable domain, completed using reference TRBV13 and TRBJ1-2, is AAGVIQSPRHLIKEKRETATLKCYPIPRHDTVYWYQQGPGQDPQFLISFYEKMQSDKGSIPDRFSAQQFSDYHSELNMSSLELGDSALYFCASSLGPGLGYGYTFGSGTRLTVV.

CDR3: CASSQRGGYNEQFF. DNA of the CDR3: TGCGCCAGCAGCCAACGGGGGGGCTACAATGAGCAGTTCTTC. The rearrangement uses TRBV4-1 and TRBJ2-1; TRBD2 agrees at 8 bases. J lost 3 bases, V lost 2 bases, and 0 bases had no gene match. Germline assignment: CDR1 MGHRA and CDR2 YSYEKL. The CDR3 consists of 14 residues.

V usage is TRBV7-9 and J usage is TRBJ2-7; 8 bases are a match to TRBD1. This CDR3 is 13 amino acids long. From germline, CDR1 is SEHNR and CDR2 FQNEAQ (reference sequence). Trimming removed 6 bases from V and 6 bases from J; junction bases left unmatched: 7. CDR3 DNA sequence: TGTGCCAGCAGTTGGACAGGGATTAGCGAGCAGTACTTC. Its protein is CASSWTGISEQYF.

J is TRBJ1-3 and V is TRBV9; the D gene is possibly TRBD1 (6 bases). The CDR3 totals 15 residues. CDR1 and CDR2 (germline): SGDLS, YYNGEE. V lost 4 bases and J 2 bases, leaving 13 bases between the germline ends. CDR3 region: CASSPEGGTGNTIYF. The CDR3, as DNA: TGTGCCAGCAGCCCCGAGGGGGGAACTGGAAACACCATATATTTT.

The genes are TRBV6-4 and TRBJ1-6; 8 nucleotides line up with TRBD1. The length of the CDR3 is 18 residues. Germline CDR1 reads MRHNA; CDR2 reads SNTAGT. V was pared by 3 bases and J by 7 bases, with 14 bases of the junction left unmatched. Here the CDR3 DNA reads TGTGCCAGCAGTGAGGGGGGCAACCTAAGGGACAGGAATTCACCCCTCCACTTT. This codes for CASSEGGNLRDRNSPLHF.

The rearrangement joins TRBV5-1 to TRBJ2-5; the match to TRBD2 covers 7 bases. Germline CDR1 SGHRS, CDR2 YFSETQ. V lost 4 bases and J lost 1; bases outside the gene matches: 7. There are 15 residues in the CDR3. The CDR3 protein is CASSQPRGVQETQYF. As DNA, the CDR3 is TGCGCCAGCAGCCAGCCCCGGGGGGTCCAAGAGACCCAGTACTTC.

This chain uses TRBV10-2 with TRBJ1-2; D might be TRBD1 (6 bases). The CDR3 runs 12 residues. Germline CDR1 reads WSHSY; CDR2 reads SAAADI. V lost 7 bases and J lost 6, with 12 bases in between. For the CDR3, the DNA is TGCGCCAGCACCGAGGGGGGCCATGGCTACACCTTC. It translates to CASTEGGHGYTF.

About this clone itself: Without the conserved terminal phenylalanine or tryptophan, this CDR3 likely stems from a read error. Because the CDR3's place on the DNA is in doubt, the DNA is left out and the CDR3 is given as listed by TCRdb. This chain connects TRBV11-2 to TRBJ2-7; the table's D call, TRBD2, was not checked against the DNA. The CDR3 is 11 residues long, counting both termini. Germline V lookup: CDR1 SGHAT, CDR2 FQNNGV. CDR3 protein: CASSLEGSGAY.

The CDR3 sequence: CASSQDVSATEAFF. The CDR3 region has the DNA TGCGCCAGCAGCCAAGATGTGAGTGCCACTGAAGCTTTCTTT. This chain joins TRBV4-1 and TRBJ1-1; D is unclear. The V gene's germline CDR1 is MGHRA and CDR2 YSYEKL. The CDR3 spans 14 residues. Trimming left V 0 bases short and J 4 bases short, with 9 bases between.